This TCR beta chain derives from a study of Graves' ophthalmopathy and Graves' hyperthyroidism (dated by TCRdb to 2016 to 2019). Regarding the study in general: Hyperthyroidism was defined as stable when no progression to ophthalmopathy occurred within 18 months of follow-up. After sampling, hyperthyroidism patients received methimazole starting at 30 mg daily, and ophthalmopathy patients received high-dose intravenous methylprednisolone. In several hyperthyroidism patients, the T-cell repertoires found in thyroid tissue were compared with those found in blood. For independent validation, a separate cohort was made up of 18 hyperthyroidism patients plus 17 patients who later progressed from hyperthyroidism to ophthalmopathy. To explore V-J signatures that distinguish ophthalmopathy from hyperthyroidism, a discovery set of about a hundred patients was enrolled, made up of 43 with ophthalmopathy and 55 to 65 with stable hyperthyroidism. TCR beta repertoire signatures were used to distinguish Graves' ophthalmopathy from Graves' hyperthyroidism and to predict progression to ophthalmopathy. In total, some 130 blood samples were TCR-sequenced: 40 to 45 ophthalmopathy, some 80 hyperthyroidism and roughly 17 hyperthyroidism-to-ophthalmopathy patients.

CDR1 and CDR2 are drawn from the germline V gene: LGHNA, YSLEER. V gives up 1 base and J gives up 2 bases, and the segment between their germline ends measures 8 bases. From its cysteine to its phenylalanine, the CDR3 spans 14 amino acids. Only the CDR3 portion is preserved as DNA: 42 bases, with reading frame beginning at the first base. The hyperthyroidism patients were 18 to 65 years old and newly diagnosed, with a disease duration of less than 2 months. Anyone with other autoimmune diseases, uncontrolled infections, pregnancy or lactation was excluded from the study. Diagnosis was based on clinical symptoms, serum thyroxine, TRAb, thyroid ultrasound and orbital computed tomography. Trizol reagent was used to extract the total RNA, and its quality was then checked on an Agilent 2100 Bioanalyzer. Points the paper makes about the study in general: In validation, the model predicted ophthalmopathy progression with 70.59% sensitivity and about 77% specificity; roughly eleven predicted patients were CT-confirmed with GO in a median of approximately 6.5 months. Sample size was not statistically predetermined, and group allocation was not concealed from the investigators. Among expanded thyroid clonotypes with frequency above 0.001, most also showed up in blood, which suggests that blood repertoires may reflect the thyroid immune response. In cross-validation, the 13-signature model distinguished ophthalmopathy from stable hyperthyroidism with about 87% sensitivity and almost 83% specificity, and in the test set the corresponding values were approximately 80% and 75%.

For repertoire sequencing, TCR beta CDR3 regions were amplified from RNA transcripts. HTBI primers and the Qiagen OneStep RT-PCR kit were used in a first-round RT-PCR, which was followed by a second-round multiplex PCR, size selection and purification. Libraries were sequenced on an Illumina HiSeq2000 using paired-end 100 bp reads. The authors' analysis ran thus. Reads were processed with SOAPnuke, discarding reads with adapters, uncalled bases, mean Phred below 15, or no exact constant-primer or identifier match. High-quality paired reads were merged with COPE v1.2.5. Each unique nucleotide sequence was treated as a clonotype, and MiTCR v1.1 was used to align the clonotypes to the IMGT TRB V, D and J references. Analysis was restricted to V-J combinations with a frequency above 0.0001, which covered 98% to 99.2% of repertoires. A TCR clonal expansion and chaos score per V-J combination was defined as the ratio of F50 clonal expansion to chaos observed in the TCRdist matrix. Welch's t-statistics and random forest were used to reduce the features to 10 to 15 V-J combinations, which were then used as input to a naive Bayes classifier. The Morisita-Horn index was used to measure how similar the thyroid and blood repertoires were. TCRdb itself trimmed the public reads at Q25 with fastp, ran MiXCR and retained productive beta chains. Rows are unified per CDR3 protein, each entry keeping the most common DNA and genes. The V and J calls were not made by the authors but by TCRdb's processing. The sample profile shows around 1,000,000 distinct CDR3 sequences; approximately 35% of them were found once. The ten largest make up around 10% of the sample.

In its sample, this clonotype was seen a few times. The target of this receptor is not known. No base quality values were provided; no much bigger clone lies one nucleotide off. The TCR comes from an adult man with Graves' hyperthyroidism. The receptor chain draws on TRBV4-3 and TRBJ1-1; confidence is insufficient to name the D gene. The sequencing sample was made of peripheral blood or thyroid tissue (not recorded which). The DNA sequence is given as TGCGCCAGCAGCCAAGGTATACTCAACACTGAAGCTTTCTTT. Translated, this gives CASSQGILNTEAFF.